Given below is one TCR beta chain in context. The antigen is not known. These data originate in a study of vaccination and CD4 T cells after COVID-19. Study details: In culture, cells were exposed to overlapping spike peptides from SARS-CoV-2, HCoV-NL63, HCoV-OC43 and HCoV-229E. The study's findings and limits: A median 86.3% of convalescent patients' SARS-CoV-2-reactive clones emerged only after vaccination.

Treatment reported: approximately 9-day PBMC culture with coronavirus spike peptide pools or control peptides (ViraFEST assay). An Oncomine TCR Beta short-read assay was used to sequence the DNA from cultured CD4+ T cells. TCRdb analysed the PCR reads with MiXCR anew, one entry per CDR3 protein. The sample consists of 14,000 to 15,000 distinct CDR3 sequences, 40% to 50% of them appearing once. This CDR3 is built from 14 residues. The V gene end was trimmed by 6 bases and the J gene end by 3 bases; junction bases not matched to a gene: 6. Germline V gene sequence: CDR1 MNHNS, CDR2 SASEGT. This TCR derives from a human donor who had recovered from COVID-19. The V call is TRBV6-1, the J call TRBJ1-2; TRBD1 aligns across 8 bases. The sequencing input was CD4+ T cells from blood, cultured in vitro. The CDR3 protein is CASSRDRGDYGYTF. For the CDR3, the DNA is TGTGCCAGCAGCCGTGACAGGGGCGACTATGGCTACACCTTC.